This T cell receptor beta chain was observed in a study of identical twins. This clonotype appeared a few times. The antigen remains undetermined. Study-level points and caveats: Partly confounded zero-insertion analyses could result from invariant MAIT and iNKT cells.

A universal primer site was created by template switching, with the cDNA bearing unique molecular identifiers. TCRdb re-called the 5' RACE reads with MiXCR, one entry per CDR3 protein. The sample has 700,000 to 950,000 distinct CDR3 sequences; around 12% are singletons. The V end lost 8 bases, the J end lost 5 bases, and 9 bases lay between the germline ends. The germline V gene encodes CDR1 SNHLY and CDR2 FYNNEI. This CDR3 spans 11 amino acids. The same data also contributed to another study, on yellow fever vaccine responses in identical twins.

Sequencing was carried out using PBMCs. The chain recombines TRBV2 with TRBJ2-5; a possible D gene is TRBD2 (6 bases). The TCR originated in a woman aged 18-29 years in good health. CDR3 sequence: CASGAGETQYF. DNA for the CDR3: TGTGCCAGCGGTGCGGGGGAGACCCAGTACTTC.